This entry concerns a single TCR beta chain. This record comes from a study of T cells in narcolepsy. This CDR3 spans 15 amino acids. With V trimmed by 11 bases and J by 5 bases, 15 bases remained unmatched. CDR1 and CDR2 (germline): SGHTA, FQGTGA. Method: immunoSEQ multiplex PCR; TCRdb's copy keeps in-frame clones and lacks some. The sample lists tens of thousands of clones; roughly four fifths were seen once. The source material was CD45RA- memory CD4+ T cells from PBMCs. This chain connects TRBV7-3 to TRBJ2-3, with 8 bases that match TRBD2. The source is a human donor with narcolepsy. This CDR3 reads CAETQIAGPLDTQYF. The CDR3 bases are TGTGCCGAAACACAAATAGCGGGGCCCTTAGATACGCAGTATTTT.